Listed below are T cell receptor beta chains from one sample, sequenced in a study of blood T cell repertoires in COVID-19. Produced via immunoSEQ multiplex PCR; TCRdb's table is partial and in-frame only. Found here are 90,000 or so clones, roughly 90% of them singletons; the top ten hold 3% to 4%. The sample was peripheral blood. Receptors were obtained from a woman in her seventies with acute or convalescent COVID-19. CDR3s include the opening cysteine and the closing phenylalanine or tryptophan. Fields, in order: J gene, CDR3 length, D gene, V gene, clone size, CDR3 protein, CDR3 DNA. D genes are given only for firm matches. The listing skips clone size in some rows; elsewhere it reads once, few, many or a size class.

TRBJ2-6 16 NA TRBV2 NA CASMRTGSSGANVLTF TGTGCCAGCATGAGGACCGGGAGCTCTGGGGCCAACGTCCTGACTTTC
TRBJ2-7 14 TRBD1 TRBV3-1/TRBV3-2 NA CASSQGQGSYEQYF TGTGCCAGCAGCCAAGGACAGGGGTCCTACGAGCAGTACTTC
TRBJ1-5 15 TRBD1 TRBV5-1 NA CASSLQGASNQPQHF TGCGCCAGCAGCTTACAGGGGGCAAGCAATCAGCCCCAGCATTTT
TRBJ2-1 18 TRBD1 TRBV28 NA CASSYPRDRGLVGNEQFF TGTGCCAGCAGTTACCCCCGGGACAGGGGACTCGTGGGCAATGAGCAGTTCTTC
TRBJ2-3 13 NA TRBV4-1 NA CASSHEPADTQYF TGCGCCAGCAGCCACGAACCGGCAGATACGCAGTATTTT
TRBJ1-5 13 NA TRBV7-8 once CASSPRGDQPQHF TGTGCCAGCAGCCCCCGGGGGGATCAGCCCCAGCATTTT
TRBJ1-2 13 NA TRBV10-2 NA CASSGQTNYGYTF TGCGCCAGCAGTGGACAGACTAACTATGGCTACACCTTC
TRBJ2-5 15 TRBD2 TRBV4-2 NA CASSQEGSGQETQYF TGTGCCAGCAGCCAAGAAGGTAGCGGGCAAGAGACCCAGTACTTC
TRBJ1-1 14 NA TRBV10-2 NA CASKELPMNTEAFF TGCGCCAGCAAGGAGCTACCCATGAACACTGAAGCTTTCTTT
TRBJ2-2 15 TRBD1 TRBV29-1 NA CSVVVDRARTGELFF TGCAGCGTTGTTGTGGACAGGGCTAGGACCGGGGAGCTGTTTTTT
TRBJ2-7 14 TRBD1 TRBV30 few CAWRGQGPSYEQYF TGTGCCTGGAGGGGACAGGGGCCCTCCTACGAGCAGTACTTC
TRBJ2-7 19 TRBD2 TRBV4-1 NA CASSQDRTSGTPGNYEQYF TGCGCCAGCAGCCAAGACCGGACTAGCGGGACCCCTGGCAACTACGAGCAGTACTTC
TRBJ1-1 13 NA TRBV7-9 NA CASSLAGRIRAFF TGTGCCAGCAGCTTAGCGGGCCGAATACGAGCTTTCTTT
TRBJ2-3 15 NA TRBV5-1 NA CASSLASRHTDTQYF TGCGCCAGCAGCTTGGCATCGCGTCACACAGATACGCAGTATTTT
TRBJ2-1 17 TRBD2 TRBV6-2/TRBV6-3 NA CASSYPDTSGDREVQFF TGTGCCAGCAGTTACCCTGATACTAGCGGGGACCGGGAAGTGCAGTTCTTC
TRBJ1-1 14 NA TRBV10-3 NA CAISDPTVNTEAFF TGTGCCATCAGTGATCCAACAGTGAACACTGAAGCTTTCTTT
TRBJ2-3 13 TRBD1 TRBV3-1/TRBV3-2 once CASDDRVADTQYF TGTGCCAGCGATGACAGGGTTGCAGATACGCAGTATTTT
TRBJ1-1 14 NA TRBV6-5 once CASSPRDLNTEAFF TGTGCCAGCAGTCCCCGGGACTTGAACACTGAAGCTTTCTTT
TRBJ1-5 15 NA TRBV2 NA CASSGEQGSNQPQHF TGTGCCAGCAGTGGAGAACAGGGCAGTAATCAGCCCCAGCATTTT
TRBJ2-7 14 NA TRBV19 NA CASSIWGGTYEQYF TGTGCCAGTAGTATATGGGGCGGGACCTACGAGCAGTACTTC
TRBJ1-5 16 NA TRBV27 NA CASSSRPEGSNQPQHF TGTGCCAGCAGTTCACGTCCCGAGGGTAGCAATCAGCCCCAGCATTTT
TRBJ2-1 15 NA TRBV2 NA CASSDLQITYNEQFF TGTGCCAGCAGTGATCTTCAGATCACCTACAATGAGCAGTTCTTC
TRBJ2-5 12 NA TRBV2 NA CASGQRQETQYF TGTGCCAGCGGACAGAGACAAGAGACCCAGTACTTC
TRBJ1-2 11 NA TRBV11-2 NA CASSTGQIPTF TGTGCCAGCAGCACAGGACAAATCCCCACCTTC
TRBJ1-1 13 NA TRBV27 NA CASSSGQFTEAFF TGTGCCAGCAGTTCCGGACAGTTCACTGAAGCTTTCTTT
TRBJ2-7 13 NA TRBV5-1 few CASSTGQYYEQYF TGCGCCAGCAGCACAGGACAGTACTACGAGCAGTACTTC
TRBJ1-5 16 NA TRBV18 NA CASSPGRAFTGQPQHF TGTGCCAGCTCACCGGGCAGAGCCTTTACTGGGCAGCCCCAGCATTTT
TRBJ2-7 14 TRBD1 TRBV6-1 NA CASSDRTGGNEQYF TGTGCCAGCAGTGATAGGACAGGGGGGAATGAGCAGTACTTC
TRBJ2-1 11 NA TRBV11-2 few CASSPYHEQFF TGTGCCAGCAGCCCCTACCATGAGCAGTTCTTC
TRBJ1-1 13 NA TRBV6-5 NA CASRQTVNTEAFF TGTGCCAGCAGGCAAACAGTGAACACTGAAGCTTTCTTT
TRBJ1-2 13 NA TRBV15 NA CATSSRTNYGYTF TGTGCCACCAGCAGCAGGACTAACTATGGCTACACCTTC
TRBJ1-2 13 TRBD1 TRBV2 NA CASRGQGNYGYTF TGTGCCAGCAGGGGACAGGGGAACTATGGCTACACCTTC
TRBJ2-7 13 TRBD1 TRBV6-5 NA CASIDRGTYEQYF TGTGCCAGCATAGACAGGGGGACCTACGAGCAGTACTTC
TRBJ2-7 14 TRBD1 TRBV28 NA CASSRRDRTYEQYF TGTGCCAGCAGTCGCCGGGACAGAACCTACGAGCAGTACTTC
TRBJ1-3 14 NA TRBV2 few CASHAPNSGNTIYF TGTGCCAGCCACGCGCCCAACTCTGGAAACACCATATATTTT
TRBJ1-1 16 NA TRBV18 NA CASSAGQGLMNTEAFF TGTGCCAGCTCCGCAGGGCAGGGTTTGATGAACACTGAAGCTTTCTTT
TRBJ1-4 14 NA TRBV24-1 NA CATVTGGLNEKLFF TGTGCCACCGTCACGGGGGGGCTTAATGAAAAACTGTTTTTT
TRBJ2-5 17 TRBD2 TRBV3-1/TRBV3-2 NA CASSQVSSGRALETQYF TGTGCCAGCAGCCAAGTGTCTAGCGGGAGGGCCTTGGAGACCCAGTACTTC
TRBJ1-3 14 NA TRBV29-1 once CSVVQGSSGNTIYF TGCAGCGTTGTTCAGGGCAGCTCTGGAAACACCATATATTTT
TRBJ2-1 16 TRBD2 TRBV11-2 NA CASSARGGVSYNEQFF TGTGCCAGCAGCGCGCGGGGGGGGGTTTCCTACAATGAGCAGTTCTTC
TRBJ1-1 14 NA TRBV28 NA CASSFRGAKTEAFF TGTGCCAGCAGTTTTCGGGGGGCAAAGACTGAAGCTTTCTTT
TRBJ1-2 15 TRBD1 TRBV7-9 once CASSLDTGTAYGYTF TGTGCCAGCAGCCTAGACACCGGGACAGCATATGGCTACACCTTC
TRBJ2-3 16 TRBD2 TRBV3-1/TRBV3-2 NA CASSQGSGGGTDTQYF TGTGCCAGCAGCCAAGGTAGCGGGGGGGGCACAGATACGCAGTATTTT
TRBJ1-2 15 TRBD1 TRBV9 once CASSVDGQGVGGYTF TGTGCCAGCAGCGTAGATGGACAGGGGGTGGGAGGCTACACCTTC
TRBJ1-2 14 NA TRBV14 NA CASSQIGAIYGYTF TGTGCCAGCAGCCAAATAGGAGCTATCTATGGCTACACCTTC
TRBJ1-3 15 NA TRBV10-3 NA CATTQETGSGNTIYF TGTGCCACGACTCAAGAAACCGGCTCTGGAAACACCATATATTTT
TRBJ1-6 16 TRBD1 TRBV2 once CASSEQGGGKGSPLHF TGTGCCAGCAGTGAACAAGGGGGCGGAAAGGGGTCACCCCTCCACTTT
TRBJ1-5 15 TRBD1 TRBV6-5 NA CASLGQGVVGQPQHF TGTGCCAGCCTCGGACAGGGGGTCGTGGGTCAGCCCCAGCATTTT
TRBJ2-7 14 TRBD2 TRBV7-8 NA CASRLAGVPYEQYF TGTGCCAGCAGGCTAGCGGGAGTACCCTACGAGCAGTACTTC
TRBJ1-2 14 NA TRBV6-6 NA CASSPGGGNYGYTF TGTGCCAGCAGTCCGGGGGGGGGAAACTATGGCTACACCTTC
TRBJ1-1 12 NA TRBV7-9 NA CASSFTETEAFF TGTGCCAGCAGCTTTACGGAGACTGAAGCTTTCTTT
TRBJ1-5 14 NA TRBV19 NA CASSILQGSQPQHF TGTGCCAGTAGTATATTGCAGGGCAGTCAGCCCCAGCATTTT
TRBJ1-6 13 NA TRBV6-2/TRBV6-3 NA CASSRDSYSPLHF TGTGCCAGCAGCCGTGACAGTTATTCACCCCTCCACTTT
TRBJ2-3 14 NA TRBV9 NA CASSVASTTDTQYF TGTGCCAGCAGCGTAGCTAGTACCACAGATACGCAGTATTTT